This TCR beta chain was captured in a study of cytomegalovirus exposure and HLA in healthy donors. The CDR3 is 15 amino acids. CDR1 SGHTA and CDR2 FQGNSA come from the germline V gene. The J segment lost 5 bases and the V segment lost 5 bases, leaving 6 bases of the junction unmatched. In the PCR, 60 Vbeta and 13 Jbeta primers were used. Produced via immunoSEQ multiplex PCR; TCRdb's table is partial and in-frame only. The sample comprises about 180,000 clones, 75% to 85% of which are singletons, and approximately 5% rests with the top ten. The TCR was taken from a woman between 18 and 29 years old in good health and CMV-seropositive. Sequencing was performed on PBMCs. The chain recombines TRBV7-2 with TRBJ2-1; 10 bases agree with TRBD2. CDR3 protein: CASSPPSGGHNEQFF. The CDR3 bases are TGTGCCAGCAGCCCGCCTAGCGGGGGACACAATGAGCAGTTCTTC. The full variable domain, rest sourced from reference TRBV7-2 and TRBJ2-1, is GAGVSQSPSNKVTEKGKDVELRCDPISGHTALYWYRQSLGQGLEFLIYFQGNSAPDKSGLPSDRFSAERTGGSVSTLTIQRTQQEDSAVYLCASSPPSGGHNEQFFGPGTRLTVL.